This T cell receptor (beta chain) is drawn from a study of regulatory T cells in long-lasting Graves disease. Time point of the sample: newly diagnosed GD, antithyroid drugs for less than 3 months. Preparation of the TCR library used RNA extracted from PBMCs. HTBI primers from iRepertoire and Arm-PCR of CDR3 regions yielded the TCR beta libraries. Original handling: The samples yielded about 60 TRBV and 13 to 15 TRBJ segments. TCRdb re-called the multiplex PCR reads through MiXCR, storing one row per CDR3 protein. TCRdb, not the original authors, processed these V and J calls. The sample holds under 250,000 distinct CDR3 sequences, around 19% seen once. The length of the CDR3 is 13 residues. The V and J ends lost 8 bases and 3 bases respectively, with 10 bases between them. CDR1 and CDR2 from the germline V gene are MDHEN and SYDVKM. The table lists this clonotype with many counts. These data are also associated with another study on T cells in Graves' hyperthyroidism and ophthalmopathy. Per that paper: When the TCR CDR3 underwent first-round RT-PCR, the HTBI primer set was used. Ophthalmopathy could be told apart from stable hyperthyroidism with a 13 V-J model.

The TCR was taken from a woman aged 25 to 39 with Graves disease. The specimen comprised peripheral blood mononuclear cells (PBMCs), sampled at new diagnosis, from a patient treated with antithyroid drugs. V usage is TRBV28 and J usage is TRBJ1-4, with D perhaps matching TRBD1 (6 bases). For the CDR3, the DNA is TGTGCCAGCGAGGGGGGAGCTAATGAAAAACTGTTTTTT. Translated, it gives CASEGGANEKLFF. Based on the CDR3 plus reference TRBV28 and TRBJ1-4, the full variable domain is DVKVTQSSRYLVKRTGEKVFLECVQDMDHENMFWYRQDPGLGLRLIYFSYDVKMKEKGDIPEGYSVSREKKERFSLILESASTNQTSMYLCASEGGANEKLFFGSGTQLSVL.